The table lists the clone carrying this T cell receptor beta chain with many counts. The sample belongs to a study of regulatory T cells in long-lasting Graves disease. Study in general: Newly diagnosed Graves' patients had taken antithyroid drugs under 3 months.

Time point of the sample: newly diagnosed GD, antithyroid drugs for less than 3 months. RNA from PBMCs was the source of the TCR library. The source of the patients was an endocrinology department in Xi'an, China. To make TCR beta libraries, researchers used iRepertoire HTBI primers and Arm-PCR of CDR3 regions. TCRdb recomputed calls from the multiplex PCR reads with MiXCR, one row per CDR3 protein. The sample records about 440,000 distinct CDR3 sequences, roughly 15% being singletons. V was clipped by 6 bases and J by 5 bases; unmatched bases: 4. The CDR3 covers 15 residues. The germline gives CDR1 SGHAT, CDR2 FQNNGV. In addition, the sample was reused for a study of T cells in Graves' hyperthyroidism and ophthalmopathy. Per that study: TCR CDR3 underwent first-round RT-PCR with the HTBI primer set.

The V and J genes are TRBV11-2 and TRBJ2-2; 12 bases fit TRBD2. The TCR originated in a woman under 30 with Graves disease. Material: peripheral blood mononuclear cells (PBMCs), obtained at new diagnosis, from a patient treated with antithyroid drugs. The CDR3 DNA reads TGTGCCAGCAGGCTAGCGGGAGGGCCGACCGGGGAGCTGTTTTTT. Its translation is CASRLAGGPTGELFF.